This T cell receptor beta chain came from a study of CD4 and CD8 cells across lung adenocarcinoma regions. TCRdb ran MiXCR on the PCR reads and lists one entry per CDR3 protein. The sample carries 6,000 to 7,500 distinct CDR3 sequences, more than 45% recorded once. Samples came from patients with localized non-small cell lung adenocarcinoma. The sequencing input was CD8+ T cells from the center of a lung tumor. The sequence derives from a male donor with lung adenocarcinoma. The CD4 and CD8 labels of this study may be unreliable.

This chain's CDR3 is CASSMTTGENTEAFF. CDR3 DNA: TGTGCCAGCAGTATGACGACAGGGGAGAACACTGAAGCTTTCTTT. The chain links TRBV6-1 to TRBJ1-1, with 8 positions matching TRBD1. This CDR3 region has 15 residues. V dropped 5 bases and J dropped 1; count of bases not matched to a gene: 6. Looked up from germline, CDR1 is MNHNS and CDR2 is SASEGT.